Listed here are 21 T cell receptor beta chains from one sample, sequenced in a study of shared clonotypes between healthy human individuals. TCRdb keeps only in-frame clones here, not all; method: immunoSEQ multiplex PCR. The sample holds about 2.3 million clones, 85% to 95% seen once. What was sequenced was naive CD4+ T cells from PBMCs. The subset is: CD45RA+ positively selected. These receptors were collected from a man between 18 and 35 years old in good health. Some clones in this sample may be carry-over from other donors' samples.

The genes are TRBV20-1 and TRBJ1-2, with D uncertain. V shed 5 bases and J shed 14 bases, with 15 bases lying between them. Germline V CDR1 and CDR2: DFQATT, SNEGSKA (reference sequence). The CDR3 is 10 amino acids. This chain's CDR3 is CSAGEWGETF. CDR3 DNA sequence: TGCAGTGCTGGCGAATGGGGTGAGACCTTC.

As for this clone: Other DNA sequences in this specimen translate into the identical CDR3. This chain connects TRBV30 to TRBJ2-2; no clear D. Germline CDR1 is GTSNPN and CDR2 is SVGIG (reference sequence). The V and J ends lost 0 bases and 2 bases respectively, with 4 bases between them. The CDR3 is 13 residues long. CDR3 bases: TGTGCCTGGAGTGTAGGCAACACCGGGGAGCTGTTTTTT. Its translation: CAWSVGNTGELFF.

CDR3: CASGPTKDGQAPSYNEQFF. CDR3 nucleotides: TGTGCTAGTGGTCCCACCAAAGACGGACAGGCGCCTTCCTACAATGAGCAGTTCTTC. The rearrangement links TRBV12-5 to TRBJ2-1, with TRBD1 identical over 7 bases. Germline V gene data show CDR1 as LGHNT and CDR2 as FRNRAP. Unmatched junction bases numbered 17, after V lost 5 bases and J lost 1 base. The CDR3 consists of 19 residues. The full variable domain, with the rest looked up from reference TRBV12-5 and TRBJ2-1, is DARVTQTPRHKVTEMGQEVTMRCQPILGHNTVFWYRQTMMQGLELLAYFRNRAPLDDSGMPKDRFSAEMPDATLATLKIQPSEPRDSAVYFCASGPTKDGQAPSYNEQFFGPGTRLTVL.

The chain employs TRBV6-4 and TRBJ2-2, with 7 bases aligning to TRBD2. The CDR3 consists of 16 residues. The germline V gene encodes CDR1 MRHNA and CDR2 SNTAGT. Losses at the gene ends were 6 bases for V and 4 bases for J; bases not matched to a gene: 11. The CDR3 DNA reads TGTGCCAGCAGAATTACTAGCGCTAAATTCACCGGGGAGCTGTTTTTT. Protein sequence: CASRITSAKFTGELFF.

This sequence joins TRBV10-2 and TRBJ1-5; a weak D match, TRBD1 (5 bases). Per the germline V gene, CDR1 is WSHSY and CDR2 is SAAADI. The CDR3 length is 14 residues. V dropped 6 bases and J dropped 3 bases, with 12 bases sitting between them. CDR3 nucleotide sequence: TGCGCCAGCAGCGACCGACAGAACAATCAGCCCCAGCATTTT. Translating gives CASSDRQNNQPQHF.

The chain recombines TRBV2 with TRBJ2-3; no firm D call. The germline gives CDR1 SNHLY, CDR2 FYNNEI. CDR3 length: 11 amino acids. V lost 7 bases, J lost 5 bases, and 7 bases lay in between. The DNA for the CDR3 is TGTGCCAGCATGATACGAGATACGCAGTATTTT. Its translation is CASMIRDTQYF.

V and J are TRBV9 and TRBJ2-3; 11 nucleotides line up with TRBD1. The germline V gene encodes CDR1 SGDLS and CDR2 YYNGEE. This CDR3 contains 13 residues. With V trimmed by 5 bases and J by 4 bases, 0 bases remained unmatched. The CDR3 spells CASRGQGADTQYF. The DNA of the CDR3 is TGTGCCAGCAGGGGACAGGGGGCAGATACGCAGTATTTT.

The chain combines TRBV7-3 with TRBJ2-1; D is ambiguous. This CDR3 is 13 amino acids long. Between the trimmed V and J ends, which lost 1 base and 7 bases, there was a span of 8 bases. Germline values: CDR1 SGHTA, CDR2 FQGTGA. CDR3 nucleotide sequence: TGTGCCAGCAGCTTAAGGTCCGCAAATGAGCAGTTCTTC. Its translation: CASSLRSANEQFF.

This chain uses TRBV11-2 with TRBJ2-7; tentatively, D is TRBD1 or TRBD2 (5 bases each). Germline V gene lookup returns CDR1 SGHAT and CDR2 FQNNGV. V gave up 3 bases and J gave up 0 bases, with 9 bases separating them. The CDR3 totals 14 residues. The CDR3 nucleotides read TGTGCCAGCAGCTTTGGGACCAACTCCTACGAGCAGTACTTC. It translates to CASSFGTNSYEQYF.

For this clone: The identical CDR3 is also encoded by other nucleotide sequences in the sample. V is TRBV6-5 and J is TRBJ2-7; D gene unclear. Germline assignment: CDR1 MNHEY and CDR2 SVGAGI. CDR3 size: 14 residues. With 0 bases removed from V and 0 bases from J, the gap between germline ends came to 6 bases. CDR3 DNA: TGTGCCAGCAGTTACTCAGGCGGCTCCTACGAGCAGTACTTC. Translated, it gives CASSYSGGSYEQYF.

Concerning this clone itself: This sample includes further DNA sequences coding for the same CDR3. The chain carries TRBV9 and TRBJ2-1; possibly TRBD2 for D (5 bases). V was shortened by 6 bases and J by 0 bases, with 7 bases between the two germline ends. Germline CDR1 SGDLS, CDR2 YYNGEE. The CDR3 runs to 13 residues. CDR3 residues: CASTRDSYNEQFF. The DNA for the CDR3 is TGTGCCAGCACCCGGGACTCCTACAATGAGCAGTTCTTC.

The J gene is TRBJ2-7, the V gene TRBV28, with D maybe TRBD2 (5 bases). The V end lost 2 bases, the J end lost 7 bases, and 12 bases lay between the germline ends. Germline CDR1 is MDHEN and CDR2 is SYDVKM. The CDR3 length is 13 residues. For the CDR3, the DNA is TGTGCCAGCAGTTTAAGGGCGGAGGCTGAGCAGTACTTC. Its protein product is CASSLRAEAEQYF. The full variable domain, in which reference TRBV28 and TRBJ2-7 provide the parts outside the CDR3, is DVKVTQSSRYLVKRTGEKVFLECVQDMDHENMFWYRQDPGLGLRLIYFSYDVKMKEKGDIPEGYSVSREKKERFSLILESASTNQTSMYLCASSLRAEAEQYFGPGTRLTVT.

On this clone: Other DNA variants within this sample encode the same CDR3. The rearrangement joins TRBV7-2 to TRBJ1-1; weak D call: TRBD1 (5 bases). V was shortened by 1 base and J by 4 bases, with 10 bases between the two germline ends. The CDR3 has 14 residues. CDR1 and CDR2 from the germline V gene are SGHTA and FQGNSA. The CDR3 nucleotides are TGTGCCAGCAGCTTAGGCAGGGCCGGCACTGAAGCTTTCTTT. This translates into CASSLGRAGTEAFF.

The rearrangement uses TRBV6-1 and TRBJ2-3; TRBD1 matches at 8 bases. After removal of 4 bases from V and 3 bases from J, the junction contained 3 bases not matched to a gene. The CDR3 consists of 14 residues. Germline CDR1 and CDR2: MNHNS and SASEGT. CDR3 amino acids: CASSADRATDTQYF. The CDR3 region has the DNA TGTGCCAGCAGTGCGGACAGGGCGACAGATACGCAGTATTTT.

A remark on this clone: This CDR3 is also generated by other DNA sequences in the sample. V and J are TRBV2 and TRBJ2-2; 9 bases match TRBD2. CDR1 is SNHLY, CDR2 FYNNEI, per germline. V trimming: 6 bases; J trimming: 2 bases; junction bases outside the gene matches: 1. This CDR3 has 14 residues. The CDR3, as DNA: TGTGCCAGCAGGACTAGCGGTAACACCGGGGAGCTGTTTTTT. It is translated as CASRTSGNTGELFF. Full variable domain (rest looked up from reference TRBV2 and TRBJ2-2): EPEVTQTPSHQVTQMGQEVILRCVPISNHLYFYWYRQILGQKVEFLVSFYNNEISEKSEIFDDQFSVERPDGSNFTLKIRSTKLEDSAMYFCASRTSGNTGELFFGEGSRLTVL.

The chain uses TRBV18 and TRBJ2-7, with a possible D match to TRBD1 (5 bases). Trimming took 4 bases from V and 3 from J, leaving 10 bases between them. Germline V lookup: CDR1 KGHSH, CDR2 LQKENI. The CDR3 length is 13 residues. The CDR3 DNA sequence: TGTGCCAGCTCACTGACAGAGGACTACGAGCAGTACTTC. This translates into CASSLTEDYEQYF.

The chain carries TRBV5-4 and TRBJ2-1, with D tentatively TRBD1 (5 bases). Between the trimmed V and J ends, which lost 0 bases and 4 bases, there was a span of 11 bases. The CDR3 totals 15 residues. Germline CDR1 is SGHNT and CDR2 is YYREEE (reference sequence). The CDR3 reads CASSLAQGQYNEQFF. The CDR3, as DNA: TGTGCCAGCAGCTTGGCGCAGGGCCAGTACAATGAGCAGTTCTTC.

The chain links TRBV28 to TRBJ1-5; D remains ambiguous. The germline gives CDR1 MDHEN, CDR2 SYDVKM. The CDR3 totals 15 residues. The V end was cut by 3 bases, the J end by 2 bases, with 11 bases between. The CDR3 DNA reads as TGTGCCAGCAGTTTCCGGGCAGGAGGCAATCAGCCCCAGCATTTT. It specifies CASSFRAGGNQPQHF.

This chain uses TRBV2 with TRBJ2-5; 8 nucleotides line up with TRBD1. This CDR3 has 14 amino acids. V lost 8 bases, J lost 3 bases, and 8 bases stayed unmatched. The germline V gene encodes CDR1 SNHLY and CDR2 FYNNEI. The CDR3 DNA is TGTGCCAGCGTCTGGACAGGGAGAGAAGAGACCCAGTACTTC. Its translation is CASVWTGREETQYF.

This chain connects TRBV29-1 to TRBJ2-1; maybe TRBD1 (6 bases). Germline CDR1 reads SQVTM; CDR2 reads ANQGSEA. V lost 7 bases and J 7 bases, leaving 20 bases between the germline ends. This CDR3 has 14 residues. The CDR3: CSASGQSGWNEQFF. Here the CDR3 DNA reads TGCAGCGCCTCCGGACAGTCGGGGTGGAATGAGCAGTTCTTC.

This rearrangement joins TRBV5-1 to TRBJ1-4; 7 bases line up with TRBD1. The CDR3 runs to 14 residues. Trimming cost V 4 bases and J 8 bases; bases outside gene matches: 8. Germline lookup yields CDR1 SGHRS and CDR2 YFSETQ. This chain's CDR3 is CASSPERGQEKLFF. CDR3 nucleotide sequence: TGCGCCAGCAGCCCGGAGAGGGGGCAAGAAAAACTGTTTTTT. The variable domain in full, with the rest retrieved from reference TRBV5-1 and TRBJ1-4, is KAGVTQTPRYLIKTRGQQVTLSCSPISGHRSVSWYQQTPGQGLQFLFEYFSETQRNKGNFPGRFSGRQFSNSRSEMNVSTLELGDSALYLCASSPERGQEKLFFGSGTQLSVL.